The 11 T cell receptor beta chains given below trace back to one sample, sequenced in a study of tumor-infiltrating lymphocytes in primary liver carcinoma. Making TCR beta cDNA involved approximately 0.5 ug total RNA and a constant-region primer. Library construction for TCR beta comprised three nested multiplex PCR rounds performed with slightly modified ARM-PCR. Both of the initial two PCR rounds ran for 10 cycles and employed TRBV1-TRBV30 forward primers alongside a C-beta reverse primer. TCRdb reanalysed the multiplex PCR reads using MiXCR and keeps one entry per CDR3 protein. The sample records approximately 110,000 distinct CDR3 sequences, 64% being singletons. The tissue used was unsorted bulk material of roughly 17-33 mg. RNA and DNA were co-extracted from it with the AllPrep DNA/RNA mini kit. Sequences were obtained from liver tumor tissue from sampling region 3. Documented subset: tumor region T3, left-lateral pole. Receptors were obtained from an older woman with primary liver carcinoma and hepatitis B virus infection.

This CDR3 reads CSVVLRDLKYDEQFF. In nucleotides, the CDR3 is TGCAGCGTTGTGCTGCGGGACTTGAAATACGATGAGCAGTTCTTC. The genes are TRBV29-1 and TRBJ2-1; D might be TRBD2 (6 bases). V lost 4 bases and J 8 bases, leaving 21 bases between the germline ends. CDR3 length equals 15 residues. Germline V gene lookup returns CDR1 SQVTM and CDR2 ANQGSEA.

Ten or more counts support this clonotype. V gene TRBV6-5 combines with J gene TRBJ2-5; D may be TRBD1 or TRBD2 (7 bases each). This CDR3 is 13 amino acids long. Germline values: CDR1 MNHEY, CDR2 SVGAGI. Trimming stripped 8 bases from V and 4 bases from J, with 14 bases between. The CDR3 protein is CASRGGGTETQYF. The CDR3, as DNA: TGTGCCAGCCGGGGAGGGGGCACAGAGACCCAGTACTTC.

With respect to this clonotype: The germline gene is not matched at one end of the junction; a read error may be the cause. The genes are TRBV11-1 and TRBJ2-3; D may be TRBD2 (6 bases). Germline CDR1 SGHAT, CDR2 FQDESV (reference sequence). The length of the CDR3 is 16 residues. The CDR3 loop is CASSSGLSRNTYTQYF. CDR3 nucleotides: TGTGCCAGCAGCTCGGGACTGAGCCGTAACACATATACGCAGTATTTT.

The rearrangement joins TRBV10-2 to TRBJ1-1, with D hard to call. This CDR3 region has 11 residues. Deletions cut 5 bases from V and 4 bases from J, with 5 bases between. Germline V gene lookup returns CDR1 WSHSY and CDR2 SAAADI. The CDR3 nucleotides are TGCGCCAGCAGTCGGGCCACTGAAGCTTTCTTT. The encoded protein is CASSRATEAFF.

V usage is TRBV4-2 and J usage is TRBJ2-4; 9 nucleotides line up with TRBD2. The V segment lost 5 bases and the J segment 0 bases; nucleotides outside the gene matches: 11. This CDR3 contains 18 residues. Germline loops: CDR1 LGHNA, CDR2 YNFKEQ. CDR3 DNA: TGTGCCAGCAGCTTAGATGTTAGCGGGAGCGGAGCCAAAAACATTCAGTACTTC. Protein product: CASSLDVSGSGAKNIQYF.

With respect to this clonotype: A junction end diverges from the germline sequence, so it may reflect a read error. This chain uses TRBV11-3 with TRBJ2-1; 14 bases line up with TRBD2. CDR3 length: 15 amino acids. CDR1 SGHNT and CDR2 YENEEA come from the germline V gene. The CDR3 loop is CAGSLGTSGSLEQFF. The CDR3 DNA sequence: TGTGCCGGTAGCTTAGGGACTAGCGGGAGTCTTGAGCAGTTTTTC.

As regards this clonotype: Its ends do not fully match the called genes, so a read error is possible. The chain has TRBV28 and TRBJ2-7; D is ambiguous. CDR3 length: 12 residues. Germline V gene lookup returns CDR1 MDHEN and CDR2 SYDVKM. The CDR3 DNA is TGTGCCTGCAGTTTGTTGGAGCGCGAGCAGTACTTC. Protein product: CACSLLEREQYF.

Details on this clonotype: With a much larger clone just one base away, this may be a read error. This CDR3 is missing its conserved last phenylalanine or tryptophan, likely due to a read error. V is TRBV24-1 and J is TRBJ2-4; no clear D. The germline V gene has CDR1 KGHDR and CDR2 SFDVKD. Trimming removed 2 bases from V and 0 bases from J, with 7 bases in between. CDR3 size: 15 residues. The CDR3 spells CATSDSQIAKNIQYL. In DNA, the CDR3 is TGTGCCACCAGTGATTCACAGATAGCCAAAAACATTCAGTACCTC.

This clonotype has just a few counts. The genes are TRBV28 and TRBJ2-3; tentatively, D is TRBD1 (5 bases). V was trimmed by 2 bases and J by 14 bases, leaving 17 bases between them. The CDR3 spans 13 residues. The V gene's germline CDR1 is MDHEN and CDR2 SYDVKM. The CDR3 is CASSLTSTWTMYF. The CDR3 DNA reads as TGTGCCAGCAGTTTAACGAGTACGTGGACAATGTATTTT.

The chain employs TRBV4-2 and TRBJ1-3, with a tentative D call TRBD1 (5 bases). Trimming shortened V by 8 bases and J by 4 bases, and 18 bases separated the two germline ends. Germline assignment: CDR1 LGHNA and CDR2 YNFKEQ. This CDR3 has 15 amino acids. This CDR3 is CASGPKRGVGNTIYF. The CDR3 DNA reads TGTGCCAGCGGCCCTAAGAGAGGGGTCGGAAACACCATATATTTT.

This clonotype has a count of ten or more. The genes are TRBV7-8 and TRBJ1-1, with D possibly being TRBD1 (5 bases). The CDR3 extends over 16 amino acids. With 6 bases removed from V and 4 bases from J, the gap between germline ends came to 21 bases. CDR1 and CDR2 (germline): SGHVS, FQNEAQ. The CDR3 is CASRLQGTSRGTEAFF. For the CDR3, the DNA is TGTGCCAGCAGGCTCCAAGGGACCTCCCGTGGCACTGAAGCTTTCTTT.